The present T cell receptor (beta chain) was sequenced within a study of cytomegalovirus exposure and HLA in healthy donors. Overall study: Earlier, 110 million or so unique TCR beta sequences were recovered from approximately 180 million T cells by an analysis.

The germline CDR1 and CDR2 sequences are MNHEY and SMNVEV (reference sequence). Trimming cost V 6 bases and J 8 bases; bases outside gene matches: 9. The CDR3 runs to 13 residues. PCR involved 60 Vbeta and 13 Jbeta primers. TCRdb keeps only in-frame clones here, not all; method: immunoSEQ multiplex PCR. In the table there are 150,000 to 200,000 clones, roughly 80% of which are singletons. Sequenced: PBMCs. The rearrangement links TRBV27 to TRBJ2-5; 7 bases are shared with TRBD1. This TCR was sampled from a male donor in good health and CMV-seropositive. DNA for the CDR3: TGTGCCAGCAGCGGAACAGGGGAAGGAACCCAGTACTTC. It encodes CASSGTGEGTQYF.